A single sample gave rise to the 23 T cell receptor beta chains below, sequenced in a study of cytomegalovirus exposure and HLA in healthy donors. The PCR had 60 Vbeta and 13 Jbeta primers. The table came from immunoSEQ multiplex PCR; TCRdb's copy has only in-frame clones and leaves some out. The sample carries 95,000 to 110,000 clones, 60% to 80% recorded once. Sequencing input: PBMCs. These TCRs come from a man aged 45-65 years in good health and CMV-seropositive.

This clone has just a few counts. The chain recombines TRBV6-1 with TRBJ2-7, with a tentative D call TRBD1 (6 bases). V was shortened by 5 bases and J by 2 bases, with 10 bases between the two germline ends. Germline V CDR1 and CDR2: MNHNS, SASEGT. The CDR3 is made up of 13 amino acids. CDR3 sequence: CASSRGQTYEQYF. Here the CDR3 DNA reads TGTGCCAGCAGTCGTGGACAGACCTACGAGCAGTACTTC.

This chain uses TRBV5-1 with TRBJ2-5; 11 positions match TRBD1. The CDR3 spans 16 residues. After removal of 3 bases from V and 4 bases from J, the junction contained 8 bases not matched to a gene. Germline lookup yields CDR1 SGHRS and CDR2 YFSETQ. The DNA for the CDR3 is TGCGCCAGCAGCTCGACCCCAGGGACAGGGGGAGAGACCCAGTACTTC. Its translation is CASSSTPGTGGETQYF.

The CDR3 region is CASSYSTPSGTYEQYF. Here the CDR3 DNA reads TGTGCCAGCAGTTACTCGACCCCTAGCGGGACCTACGAGCAGTACTTC. This sequence joins TRBV6-6 and TRBJ2-7; 9 bases line up with TRBD2. CDR1 MNHNY and CDR2 SVGAGI come from the germline V gene (reference sequence). After removal of 0 bases from V and 2 bases from J, the junction contained 5 bases not matched to a gene. The CDR3 is 16 amino acids.

The chain is built from TRBV15 and TRBJ1-4; a possible D gene is TRBD1 (5 bases). The CDR3 consists of 13 residues. Germline V CDR1 and CDR2: LNHNV, YYDKDF (reference sequence). The V end was cut by 4 bases, the J end by 5 bases, with 8 bases between. The CDR3 here is CATSIRQNEKLFF. CDR3 bases: TGTGCCACCAGCATCCGACAGAATGAAAAACTGTTTTTT.

V usage is TRBV18 and J usage is TRBJ2-1; TRBD2 agrees at 7 bases. The CDR3 covers 15 residues. The J segment lost 4 bases and the V segment lost 3 bases, leaving 6 bases of the junction unmatched. Germline CDR1 and CDR2: KGHSH and LQKENI. The CDR3 here is CASSPPLAAYNEQFF. CDR3 nucleotides: TGTGCCAGCTCACCCCCGCTAGCGGCATACAATGAGCAGTTCTTC.

J is TRBJ2-7 and V is TRBV7-9; 8 positions match TRBD1. With V trimmed by 5 bases and J by 3 bases, 12 bases remained unmatched. CDR1 is SEHNR and CDR2 is FQNEAQ in the germline V gene (reference sequence). The CDR3 spans 16 residues. The CDR3 spells CASSGRNGQGYYEQYF. CDR3 coding DNA: TGTGCCAGCAGCGGACGTAACGGACAGGGATACTACGAGCAGTACTTC.

V usage is TRBV30 and J usage is TRBJ2-5; 7 bases are shared with TRBD2. The CDR3 length is 15 residues. V lost 5 bases, J lost 3 bases, and 12 bases stayed unmatched. Germline V gene sequence: CDR1 GTSNPN, CDR2 SVGIG (reference sequence). The CDR3 region has the DNA TGTGCCTGGGCAAAAACCGGGACTACTAAAGAGACCCAGTACTTC. It encodes CAWAKTGTTKETQYF.

CDR3 protein: CASSAFSGGTDTQYF. The CDR3 bases are TGTGCCAGCAGCGCCTTTAGCGGGGGCACAGATACGCAGTATTTT. V gene TRBV9 combines with J gene TRBJ2-3; 8 nucleotides align to TRBD2. Germline CDR1 is SGDLS and CDR2 is YYNGEE. The CDR3 runs to 15 residues. V shed 3 bases, J shed 1 base, and the junction held 4 bases outside the gene matches.

The CDR3 sequence: CASSYSTSNYGYTF. The CDR3 nucleotides are TGTGCCAGCAGTTACTCGACATCTAACTATGGCTACACCTTC. This chain connects TRBV6-5 to TRBJ1-2, with unresolved D. V shed 0 bases and J shed 0 bases, with 5 bases lying between them. Per the germline V gene, CDR1 is MNHEY and CDR2 is SVGAGI. The CDR3 is 14 residues long.

This sequence joins TRBV21-1 and TRBJ2-7; no DNA check was done on the table's D call, TRBD2. TRBV21-1 corresponds to a pseudogene. The CDR3 extends over 16 amino acids. The CDR3 DNA reads as TGTGCCAGCAGCAAAGGTCAGCGGCGGTTCTCCTACGAGCAGTACTTC. It is translated as CASSKGQRRFSYEQYF.

The chain has TRBV10-3 and TRBJ2-1; the D gene is possibly TRBD2 (5 bases). Germline CDR1 is ENHRY and CDR2 is SYGVKD. CDR3 length: 17 residues. V was shortened by 9 bases and J by 0 bases, with 21 bases between the two germline ends. The CDR3 loop is CAISIRAGPSSYNEQFF. The CDR3 bases are TGTGCCATTTCGATACGGGCGGGCCCGAGCTCCTACAATGAGCAGTTCTTC.

The chain recombines TRBV6-5 with TRBJ2-5, with 7 bases that match TRBD1. Germline CDR1 MNHEY, CDR2 SVGAGI. V was pared by 5 bases and J by 5 bases, with 11 bases of the junction left unmatched. This CDR3 comprises 15 residues. The CDR3 region has the DNA TGTGCCAGCAGTAGCCCCAAGGGGGCCCGGGAGACCCAGTACTTC. This sequence encodes CASSSPKGARETQYF.

The chain combines TRBV27 with TRBJ2-5; D uncertain. CDR1 and CDR2 from the germline V gene are MNHEY and SMNVEV (reference sequence). The CDR3 spans 14 residues. V dropped 0 bases and J dropped 7 bases, with 12 bases sitting between them. CDR3 region: CASSLSTRMGTQYF. The CDR3 nucleotides are TGTGCCAGCAGTTTATCGACAAGGATGGGGACCCAGTACTTC.

A word on this clone: At one boundary the junction diverges from the germline segment, which might be a read error. The chain links TRBV11-3 to TRBJ2-1; D might be TRBD1 (6 bases). This CDR3 is 15 amino acids long. Germline lookup yields CDR1 SGHNT and CDR2 YENEEA. CDR3 protein: CASSPSETGDNEQLF. CDR3 coding DNA: TGTGCCAGCAGCCCCTCCGAGACAGGCGACAATGAGCAGCTCTTC.

The chain links TRBV7-9 to TRBJ2-3, with 9 bases identical to TRBD2. This CDR3 is built from 15 residues. Per the germline V gene, CDR1 is SEHNR and CDR2 is FQNEAQ (reference sequence). Trimming removed 3 bases from V and 0 bases from J; junction bases left unmatched: 1. The CDR3 loop is CASSFLAGSTDTQYF. The CDR3 DNA is TGTGCCAGCAGCTTTCTAGCGGGAAGCACAGATACGCAGTATTTT.

V usage is TRBV7-8 and J usage is TRBJ2-1, with TRBD2 as a possible D gene (6 bases). The V end was cut by 1 base, the J end by 0 bases, with 7 bases between. Germline lookup yields CDR1 SGHVS and CDR2 FQNEAQ. The CDR3 runs 15 residues. CDR3 sequence: CASSLGLDSYNEQFF. CDR3 DNA sequence: TGTGCCAGCAGCTTAGGACTAGACTCCTACAATGAGCAGTTCTTC.

The table lists this clone with a few counts. The genes are TRBV29-1 and TRBJ1-5, with 9 nucleotides matching TRBD1. Germline lookup yields CDR1 SQVTM and CDR2 ANQGSEA. V shed 7 bases and J 7 bases; nucleotides not matched to a gene: 8. The CDR3 spans 13 residues. CDR3 protein: CSGGQGRNQPQHF. In DNA form, the CDR3 reads TGCAGCGGGGGACAGGGTAGAAACCAGCCCCAGCATTTT.

This clone was picked up a small number of times. The chain recombines TRBV28 with TRBJ2-3; 10 positions match TRBD2. V was clipped by 4 bases and J by 4 bases; unmatched bases: 5. Germline V gene data show CDR1 as MDHEN and CDR2 as SYDVKM. The CDR3 has 15 amino acids. The CDR3 region has the DNA TGTGCCAGCAGTTGGGGTGGACTAGCGGCAGATACGCAGTATTTT. Translation: CASSWGGLAADTQYF.

V gene TRBV11-3 combines with J gene TRBJ1-1, with a possible D match to TRBD1 (5 bases). Germline values: CDR1 SGHNT, CDR2 YENEEA. The CDR3 loop spans 12 amino acids. V lost 0 bases, J lost 7 bases, and 6 bases lay in between. CDR3 coding DNA: TGTGCCAGCAGCTTAGATCAGGGTGAAGCTTTCTTT. It translates to CASSLDQGEAFF.

The chain employs TRBV10-2 and TRBJ2-5; unclear D gene. The DNA end is a closer match to TRBJ2-7, so the J assignment may be wrong. Germline V gene sequence: CDR1 WSHSY, CDR2 SAAADI. CDR3 length: 12 residues. CDR3 loop: CASSPIDSEQYF. The DNA of the CDR3 is TGCGCCAGCAGCCCCATCGACTCCGAGCAGTACTTC.

The rearrangement links TRBV7-3 to TRBJ1-1, with no clear D. This CDR3 comprises 15 residues. Trimming cost V 5 bases and J 0 bases, with 13 bases left between them. In germline, CDR1 is SGHTA, CDR2 FQGTGA. The CDR3 DNA reads TGTGCCAGCAGCCCCCCCCCGGGATTGAACACTGAAGCTTTCTTT. Amino acids: CASSPPPGLNTEAFF.

The chain is built from TRBV6-4 and TRBJ2-3; TRBD2 aligns across 7 bases. Germline V CDR1 and CDR2: MRHNA, SNTAGT. V was pared by 0 bases and J by 2 bases, with 8 bases of the junction left unmatched. This CDR3 region has 17 residues. The CDR3 reads CASSDSGGRDLTDTQYF. The CDR3, as DNA: TGTGCCAGCAGTGACTCGGGAGGGAGAGACCTCACAGATACGCAGTATTTT.

This clone has just one count. The rearrangement joins TRBV29-1 to TRBJ2-1; 10 bases map to TRBD1. Germline CDR1 reads SQVTM; CDR2 reads ANQGSEA. CDR3 length: 12 residues. CDR3 nucleotides: TGCAGTCTGTGGACAGGGGGCAATGAGCAGTTCTTC. Translated, it gives CSLWTGGNEQFF.